Listed here is a single T cell receptor (beta chain). The protocol was immunoSEQ multiplex PCR, while the TCRdb copy is restricted to in-frame clones and leaves out a portion. The sample consists of about 73,000 clones, 75% to 90% of them appearing once. This entry is derived from a study of T cell changes during pregnancy in multiple sclerosis. From germline, CDR1 is MGHRA and CDR2 YSYEKL. The CDR3 spans 16 residues. Trimming took 0 bases from V and 2 from J, leaving 13 bases between them. The V and J genes are TRBV4-1 and TRBJ1-2, with no clear D. The receptor's source is a female donor in good health, enrolled as a control in a pregnancy study. Sequenced material: peripheral blood, taken after pregnancy. Here the CDR3 DNA reads TGCGCCAGCAGCCAAGAAGTGAGTGGGAGAAACTATGGCTACACCTTC. This encodes CASSQEVSGRNYGYTF.